These 28 T cell receptor beta chains share one sample of origin, sequenced in a study of blood T cells in healthy people across ages. It was with a sample-barcoded 5' primer and a J-beta primer mix that a second PCR of roughly 6 to 12 cycles was run. TCRdb passed the 5' RACE reads through MiXCR, listing each CDR3 protein once. The sample shows roughly 1,800,000 distinct CDR3 sequences, roughly 50% of them seen only once. Sequenced: blood. These receptors all come from a woman between 40 and 50 years old in good health.

The rearrangement joins TRBV15 to TRBJ1-2; the match to TRBD1 covers 10 bases. The CDR3 runs 16 residues. The germline gives CDR1 LNHNV, CDR2 YYDKDF (reference sequence). The junction had 15 bases not matched to a gene; V was cut back by 8 bases and J by 6 bases. CDR3 sequence: CATEQGQGPLGDGYTF. CDR3 DNA sequence: TGTGCCACCGAACAGGGACAGGGGCCGCTAGGTGATGGCTACACCTTC.

This clonotype has a single count. V is TRBV5-1 and J is TRBJ2-3; 15 bases are a match to TRBD2. Germline V gene sequence: CDR1 SGHRS, CDR2 YFSETQ. There are 18 residues in the CDR3. The V and J ends lost 6 bases and 0 bases, in that order; junction bases with no gene match: 8. CDR3 bases: TGCGCCAGCAACTTTGGACTAGCGGGGGGGCCGAGCACAGATACGCAGTATTTT. This encodes CASNFGLAGGPSTDTQYF.

This clonotype was seen a few times. V usage is TRBV3-1 and J usage is TRBJ1-2; D remains unclear. The CDR3 covers 16 residues. V was trimmed by 1 base and J by 4 bases, leaving 16 bases between them. The germline V gene encodes CDR1 LGHDT and CDR2 YNNKEL (reference sequence). CDR3 residues: CASSQAQSRRSYGYTF. In DNA, the CDR3 is TGTGCCAGCAGCCAAGCACAGTCGCGTCGGAGCTATGGCTACACCTTC.

This clonotype was seen a handful of times. The V call is TRBV5-8, the J call TRBJ2-7; no definite D call. This CDR3 has 14 residues. The V and J ends lost 2 bases and 0 bases respectively, with 9 bases between them. Germline V gene sequence: CDR1 SGHTS, CDR2 YDEGEE. The CDR3 is CASSLGYYSYEQYF. The CDR3 bases are TGTGCCAGCAGCTTAGGATATTACTCCTACGAGCAGTACTTC.

The V and J genes are TRBV20-1 and TRBJ2-3; D is undetermined. V was trimmed by 5 bases and J by 5 bases, leaving 8 bases between them. The germline V gene encodes CDR1 DFQATT and CDR2 SNEGSKA (reference sequence). CDR3 length equals 11 residues. Here the CDR3 reads CSAPSRDTQYF. The CDR3 DNA follows: TGCAGTGCTCCTTCTCGAGATACGCAGTATTTT.

The chain uses TRBV7-2 and TRBJ1-2; D is possibly TRBD1 (6 bases). CDR3 length: 15 amino acids. Germline CDR1 reads SGHTA; CDR2 reads FQGNSA. V gave up 7 bases and J gave up 6 bases, with 21 bases separating them. The CDR3 loop reads CASTSPGAGYNGYTF. The CDR3 nucleotides are TGTGCCAGCACCTCACCGGGGGCAGGGTATAATGGCTACACCTTC. The variable domain in full, completed from reference TRBV7-2 and TRBJ1-2, reads GAGVSQSPSNKVTEKGKDVELRCDPISGHTALYWYRQSLGQGLEFLIYFQGNSAPDKSGLPSDRFSAERTGGSVSTLTIQRTQQEDSAVYLCASTSPGAGYNGYTFGSGTRLTVV.

V and J are TRBV11-2 and TRBJ2-4; D uncertain. Germline V lookup: CDR1 SGHAT, CDR2 FQNNGV. Trimming removed 5 bases from V and 0 bases from J, with 11 bases in between. The CDR3 runs 15 residues. CDR3 sequence: CASSHRLLAKNIQYF. The CDR3 DNA follows: TGTGCCAGCAGCCACCGACTTCTAGCCAAAAACATTCAGTACTTC. The full variable domain, with the rest looked up from reference TRBV11-2 and TRBJ2-4, is EAGVAQSPRYKIIEKRQSVAFWCNPISGHATLYWYQQILGQGPKLLIQFQNNGVVDDSQLPKDRFSAERLKGVDSTLKIQPAKLEDSAVYLCASSHRLLAKNIQYFGAGTRLSVL.

The chain carries TRBV27 and TRBJ2-7; the D gene is possibly TRBD2 (6 bases). The CDR3 is 13 residues long. Between the trimmed V and J ends, which lost 7 bases and 0 bases, there was a span of 10 bases. Germline CDR1 MNHEY, CDR2 SMNVEV (reference sequence). The CDR3 DNA follows: TGTGCCAGCATTAAAGCGGGCTCCTACGAGCAGTACTTC. Residues: CASIKAGSYEQYF.

This clonotype has only a few counts. The chain recombines TRBV2 with TRBJ2-1, with TRBD2 matching 11 bases. The ends lost 4 bases at V and 5 bases at J; junction bases unmatched: 7. The CDR3 has 16 amino acids. Germline assignment: CDR1 SNHLY and CDR2 FYNNEI. The CDR3 loop reads CASSVGSGGVHNEQFF. CDR3 in DNA: TGTGCCAGCAGTGTCGGTAGCGGGGGGGTACACAATGAGCAGTTCTTC.

This chain connects TRBV27 to TRBJ2-5, with 7 bases lining up with TRBD2. Germline-derived CDR1 and CDR2 are MNHEY and SMNVEV (reference sequence). J gave up 1 base and V 5 bases, and 7 bases lay outside the gene matches. The CDR3 is made up of 15 amino acids. Here the CDR3 DNA reads TGTGCCAGCAGTCCTAGCGGACCCGTCCAAGAGACCCAGTACTTC. Translation: CASSPSGPVQETQYF.

The genes are TRBV18 and TRBJ1-6, with D unclear. V lost 0 bases, J lost 9 bases, and 15 bases lay in between. The CDR3 loop spans 16 amino acids. Germline CDR1 reads KGHSH; CDR2 reads LQKENI. In DNA, the CDR3 is TGTGCCAGCTCACCACCGATTTCCGGCGAGAGTTCACCCCTCCACTTT. This codes for CASSPPISGESSPLHF.

J is TRBJ2-5 and V is TRBV29-1; 9 bases are a match to TRBD1. The J call may be incorrect, as the DNA end agrees better with TRBJ2-7. The CDR3 covers 11 residues. CDR1 is SQVTM and CDR2 is ANQGSEA in the germline V gene. CDR3: CSVRTGAEQYF. CDR3 nucleotide sequence: TGCAGCGTGAGGACAGGGGCCGAGCAGTACTTC.

V gene TRBV4-1 combines with J gene TRBJ1-2; TRBD1 is a possible D gene (5 bases). Trimming removed 1 base from V and 5 bases from J, with 14 bases in between. CDR1 and CDR2 (germline): MGHRA, YSYEKL. This CDR3 comprises 15 residues. CDR3 DNA sequence: TGCGCCAGCAGCCAAGGACAGCAAGAACTATATGGCTACACCTTC. Translated, it gives CASSQGQQELYGYTF.

This clonotype has only one observation. The chain uses TRBV6-2 or TRBV6-3 and TRBJ2-5; TRBD2 agrees at 10 bases. V lost 2 bases and J lost 1; bases outside the gene matches: 7. The CDR3 totals 17 residues. Germline CDR1 MNHEY, CDR2 SVGEGT. In DNA, the CDR3 is TGTGCCAGCAGTTACGGACTTGTAGCGGGAGGCCAAGAGACCCAGTACTTC. Its protein product is CASSYGLVAGGQETQYF.

The chain links TRBV7-8 to TRBJ1-6; D unresolved. The CDR3 spans 18 residues. V shed 6 bases and J shed 0 bases, with 18 bases lying between them. Germline V gene lookup returns CDR1 SGHVS and CDR2 FQNEAQ. The chain's CDR3 is CASSLGRARSSYNSPLHF. The CDR3 DNA sequence: TGTGCCAGCAGTCTAGGACGGGCCCGCAGCTCCTATAATTCACCCCTCCACTTT.

This clonotype was detected only a few times. V and J are TRBV7-9 and TRBJ2-7; D gene unclear. The DNA end is a closer match to TRBJ2-5, so the J assignment may be wrong. Germline CDR1 and CDR2: SEHNR and FQNEAQ (reference sequence). The CDR3 is 16 amino acids. The CDR3 here is CASSQPVGLGIETQYF. For the CDR3, the DNA is TGTGCCAGCAGTCAGCCGGTTGGGTTGGGTATAGAGACCCAGTACTTC.

V and J are TRBV7-2 and TRBJ2-3; 9 bases are a match to TRBD2. The junction had 7 bases not matched to a gene; V was cut back by 6 bases and J by 6 bases. This CDR3 region has 14 residues. CDR1 is SGHTA and CDR2 is FQGNSA in the germline V gene. The CDR3 region has the DNA TGTGCCAGCAGACATGGCGGGGGGGCGGATACGCAGTATTTT. It encodes CASRHGGGADTQYF.

This clonotype was detected ten times or more. The chain couples TRBV28 to TRBJ1-2, with 7 bases fitting TRBD1. V shed 6 bases and J 2 bases; nucleotides not matched to a gene: 9. The CDR3 is made up of 15 amino acids. The germline gives CDR1 MDHEN, CDR2 SYDVKM. The CDR3, as DNA: TGTGCCAGCAGCTTCGTAGGACAGGTCAACTATGGCTACACCTTC. Its protein is CASSFVGQVNYGYTF.

Written as DNA, the CDR3 is TGCGCCAGCAGCTTGGGCCAGATTAGTTGGAATGAGCAGTTCTTC. It is translated as CASSLGQISWNEQFF. The chain recombines TRBV5-1 with TRBJ2-1; no firm D call. The CDR3 covers 15 residues. CDR1 is SGHRS, CDR2 YFSETQ, per germline. Trimming shortened V by 0 bases and J by 7 bases, and 14 bases separated the two germline ends.

This chain links TRBV29-1 with TRBJ2-5; 8 nucleotides align to TRBD1. CDR1 and CDR2 (germline): SQVTM, ANQGSEA. After removal of 4 bases from V and 0 bases from J, the junction contained 4 bases not matched to a gene. The CDR3 contains 14 residues. The CDR3 nucleotides read TGCAGCGTTGGCGGGACAGGCGACCAAGAGACCCAGTACTTC. Translating gives CSVGGTGDQETQYF.

The rearrangement uses TRBV7-2 and TRBJ2-1, with 10 bases that match TRBD2. The end of the DNA fits TRBJ2-7 better, so the J call may be wrong. Germline V gene data show CDR1 as SGHTA and CDR2 as FQGNSA. The CDR3 runs 16 residues. The CDR3 loop reads CASSLGSGGGYNEQYF. The CDR3 DNA reads TGTGCCAGCAGCTTAGGGAGCGGGGGGGGTTACAATGAGCAGTACTTC.

The rearrangement links TRBV27 to TRBJ2-7; 15 bases are a match to TRBD2. The J call may be faulty, since TRBJ2-5 better matches the DNA end. Germline V gene data show CDR1 as MNHEY and CDR2 as SMNVEV (reference sequence). This CDR3 has 16 residues. CDR3 in DNA: TGTGCCAGCAGTTTTAGGACTAGCGGGGGGGCAGAGACCCAGTACTTC. As protein: CASSFRTSGGAETQYF.

The CDR3 protein is CASSIASGYDNGYTF. Written as DNA, the CDR3 is TGTGCCAGTAGTATAGCCTCGGGTTACGACAATGGCTACACCTTC. The chain carries TRBV19 and TRBJ1-2, with D hard to call. V was shortened by 1 base and J by 6 bases, with 15 bases between the two germline ends. Germline V lookup: CDR1 LNHDA, CDR2 SQIVND (reference sequence). The length of the CDR3 is 15 residues.

This chain's CDR3 is CASSLGTLAGENNEQFF. DNA for the CDR3: TGTGCCAGCAGTTTAGGGACCCTAGCGGGGGAGAACAATGAGCAGTTCTTC. The chain couples TRBV27 to TRBJ2-1, with 10 nucleotides matching TRBD2. Germline V CDR1 and CDR2: MNHEY, SMNVEV (reference sequence). Trimming cost V 2 bases and J 5 bases; bases outside gene matches: 9. This CDR3 is built from 17 residues.

The sample holds a few counts of this clonotype. The genes are TRBV5-1 and TRBJ2-7; D possibly corresponds to TRBD2 (5 bases). The closer fit of TRBJ2-5 to the DNA end suggests the J call may be wrong. CDR1 is SGHRS, CDR2 YFSETQ, per germline. The CDR3 covers 15 residues. The CDR3 DNA reads as TGCGCCAGCAGCTTGGCGGGGAACAGAGGGGAGACCCAGTACTTC. Amino acid sequence: CASSLAGNRGETQYF.

The J gene is TRBJ2-5, the V gene TRBV5-1; TRBD1 might be the D (5 bases). From germline, CDR1 is SGHRS and CDR2 YFSETQ. The CDR3 contains 17 residues. V was trimmed by 1 base and J by 2 bases, leaving 18 bases between them. The CDR3 DNA sequence: TGCGCCAGCAGCTTGCCTGTCGACAGCCTTTCTCAAGAGACCCAGTACTTC. It yields the protein CASSLPVDSLSQETQYF.

This clonotype was seen only a few times. The chain couples TRBV28 to TRBJ2-5; D possibly corresponds to TRBD1 (6 bases). CDR1 and CDR2 from the germline V gene are MDHEN and SYDVKM. Trimming pared 4 bases from V and 4 bases from J, leaving 13 bases between. This CDR3 spans 14 amino acids. The CDR3 DNA follows: TGTGCCAGCAGTTCCAGGGGCATGCGAGAGACCCAGTACTTC. The encoded protein is CASSSRGMRETQYF.

This clonotype occurred a few times. The rearrangement links TRBV4-1 to TRBJ1-5, with 7 bases that match TRBD1. The V gene end was trimmed by 1 base and the J gene end by 0 bases; junction bases not matched to a gene: 6. The CDR3 runs to 17 residues. The germline V gene has CDR1 MGHRA and CDR2 YSYEKL. As DNA, the CDR3 is TGCGCCAGCAGCCAAGGACAGGGAGGCCTTAGCAATCAGCCCCAGCATTTT. This encodes CASSQGQGGLSNQPQHF.